Only one count was recorded for the clone carrying this T cell receptor beta chain. Followed over time, Seattle patients had been enrolled while infection was active. Only in-frame clones appear in the TCRdb table, and some are missing; sequencing was by immunoSEQ multiplex PCR. The sample consists of approximately 300,000 clones, approximately 90% of them appearing once. This CDR3 is 15 amino acids long. Germline CDR1 SGHRS, CDR2 YFSETQ. The V end lost 6 bases, the J end lost 8 bases, and 21 bases lay between the germline ends. The data were taken from a study of blood T cell repertoires in COVID-19.

The V call is TRBV5-1, the J call TRBJ2-1, with D maybe TRBD2 (7 bases). The TCR comes from a woman in her twenties or thirties with COVID-19, enrolled during active disease. The sequencing input was peripheral blood. The CDR3 loop is CASTNFRGAGDEQFF. As DNA, the CDR3 is TGCGCCAGCACCAATTTCCGGGGGGCCGGCGATGAGCAGTTCTTC.